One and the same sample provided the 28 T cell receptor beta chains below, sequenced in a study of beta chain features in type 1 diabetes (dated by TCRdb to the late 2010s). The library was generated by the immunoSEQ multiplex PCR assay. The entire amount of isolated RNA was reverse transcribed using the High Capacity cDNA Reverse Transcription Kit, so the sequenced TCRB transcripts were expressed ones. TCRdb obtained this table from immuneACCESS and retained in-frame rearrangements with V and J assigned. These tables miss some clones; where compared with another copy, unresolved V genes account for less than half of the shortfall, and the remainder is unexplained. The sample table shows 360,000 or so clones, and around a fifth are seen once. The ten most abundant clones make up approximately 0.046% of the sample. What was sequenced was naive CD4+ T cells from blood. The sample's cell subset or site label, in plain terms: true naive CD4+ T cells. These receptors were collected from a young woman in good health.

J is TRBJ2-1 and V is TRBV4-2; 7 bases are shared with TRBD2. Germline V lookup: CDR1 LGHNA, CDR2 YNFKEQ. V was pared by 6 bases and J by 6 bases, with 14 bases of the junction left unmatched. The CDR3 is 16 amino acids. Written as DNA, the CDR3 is TGTGCCAGCAGTCCTTTTGGGGGACTAACGTCCAATGAGCAGTTCTTC. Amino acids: CASSPFGGLTSNEQFF.

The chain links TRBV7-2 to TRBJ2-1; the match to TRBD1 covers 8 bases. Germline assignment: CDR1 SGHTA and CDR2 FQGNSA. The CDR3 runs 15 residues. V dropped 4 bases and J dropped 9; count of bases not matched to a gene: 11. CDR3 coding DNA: TGTGCCAGCAGCTCCCGGACAGGGAAGGGAGGTGAGCAGTTCTTC. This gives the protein CASSSRTGKGGEQFF.

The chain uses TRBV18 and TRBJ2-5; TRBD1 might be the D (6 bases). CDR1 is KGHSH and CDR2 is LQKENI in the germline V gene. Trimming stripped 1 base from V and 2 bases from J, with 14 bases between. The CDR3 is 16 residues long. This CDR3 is CASSPLGTLQQETQYF. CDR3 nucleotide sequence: TGTGCCAGCTCACCACTCGGGACATTACAGCAAGAGACCCAGTACTTC.

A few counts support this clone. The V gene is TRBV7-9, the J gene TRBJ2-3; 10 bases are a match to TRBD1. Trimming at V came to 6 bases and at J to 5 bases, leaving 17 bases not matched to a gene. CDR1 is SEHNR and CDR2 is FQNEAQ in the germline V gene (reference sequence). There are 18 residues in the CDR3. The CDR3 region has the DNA TGTGCCAGCAGTCCTACCGGGACAGGGGTCCGGGAGCAAGATACGCAGTATTTT. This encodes CASSPTGTGVREQDTQYF.

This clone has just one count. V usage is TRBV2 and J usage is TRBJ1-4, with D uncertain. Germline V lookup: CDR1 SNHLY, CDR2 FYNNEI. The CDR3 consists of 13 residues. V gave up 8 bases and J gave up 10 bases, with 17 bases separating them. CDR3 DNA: TGTGCCAGCCTGCTGGAGGCCGGAGGAAAACTGTTTTTT. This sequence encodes CASLLEAGGKLFF.

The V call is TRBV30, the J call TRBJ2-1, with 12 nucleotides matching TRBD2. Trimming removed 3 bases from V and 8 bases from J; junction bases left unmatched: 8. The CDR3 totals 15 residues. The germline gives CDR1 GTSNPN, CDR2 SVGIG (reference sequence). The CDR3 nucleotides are TGTGCCTGGAGGCCGGGACTAGCGGGTCAGGATGAGCAGTTCTTC. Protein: CAWRPGLAGQDEQFF. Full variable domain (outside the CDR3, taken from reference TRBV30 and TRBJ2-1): SQTIHQWPATLVQPVGSPLSLECTVEGTSNPNLYWYRQAAGRGLQLLFYSVGIGQISSEVPQNLSASRPQDRQFILSSKKLLLSDSGFYLCAWRPGLAGQDEQFFGPGTRLTVL.

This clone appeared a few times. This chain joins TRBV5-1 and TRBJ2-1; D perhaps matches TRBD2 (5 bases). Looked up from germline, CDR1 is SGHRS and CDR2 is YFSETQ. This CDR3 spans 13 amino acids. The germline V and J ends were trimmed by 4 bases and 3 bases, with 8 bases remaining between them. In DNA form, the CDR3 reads TGCGCCAGCAGCCCCCGGGACTACAATGAGCAGTTCTTC. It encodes CASSPRDYNEQFF.

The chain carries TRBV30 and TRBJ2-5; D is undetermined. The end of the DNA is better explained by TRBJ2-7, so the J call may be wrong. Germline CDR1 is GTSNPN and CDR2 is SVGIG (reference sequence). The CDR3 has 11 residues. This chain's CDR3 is CAWTRGYEQYF. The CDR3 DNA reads TGTGCCTGGACCAGAGGCTACGAGCAGTACTTC.

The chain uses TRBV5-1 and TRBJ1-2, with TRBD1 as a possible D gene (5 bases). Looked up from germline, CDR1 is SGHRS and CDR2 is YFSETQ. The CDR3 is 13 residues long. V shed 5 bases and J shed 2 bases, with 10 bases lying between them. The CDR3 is CASRTEVNYGYTF. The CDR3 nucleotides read TGCGCCAGCAGGACAGAAGTGAACTATGGCTACACCTTC.

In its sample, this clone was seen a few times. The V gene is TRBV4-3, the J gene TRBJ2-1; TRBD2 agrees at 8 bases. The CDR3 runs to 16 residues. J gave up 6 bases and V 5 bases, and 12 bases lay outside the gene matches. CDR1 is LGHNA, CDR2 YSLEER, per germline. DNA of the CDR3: TGCGCCAGCAGCGGCCGGTGGAGCGGGGGCACCAATGAGCAGTTCTTC. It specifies CASSGRWSGGTNEQFF.

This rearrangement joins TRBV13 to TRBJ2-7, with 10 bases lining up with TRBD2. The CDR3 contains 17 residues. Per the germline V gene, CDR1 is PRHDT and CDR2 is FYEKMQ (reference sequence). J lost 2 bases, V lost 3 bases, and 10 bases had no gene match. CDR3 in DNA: TGTGCCAGCAGCTTGGTAGCGGGGGGCCCTAGCCCCTACGAGCAGTACTTC. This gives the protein CASSLVAGGPSPYEQYF. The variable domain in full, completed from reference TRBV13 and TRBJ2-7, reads AAGVIQSPRHLIKEKRETATLKCYPIPRHDTVYWYQQGPGQDPQFLISFYEKMQSDKGSIPDRFSAQQFSDYHSELNMSSLELGDSALYFCASSLVAGGPSPYEQYFGPGTRLTVT.

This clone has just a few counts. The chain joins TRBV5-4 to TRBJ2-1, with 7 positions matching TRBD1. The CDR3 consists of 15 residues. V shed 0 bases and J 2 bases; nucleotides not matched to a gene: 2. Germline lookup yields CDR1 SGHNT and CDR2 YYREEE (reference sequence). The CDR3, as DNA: TGTGCCAGCAGCTTGGGACAGGGAGCCTACAATGAGCAGTTCTTC. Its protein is CASSLGQGAYNEQFF. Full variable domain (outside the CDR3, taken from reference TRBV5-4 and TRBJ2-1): ETGVTQSPTHLIKTRGQQVTLRCSSQSGHNTVSWYQQALGQGPQFIFQYYREEENGRGNFPPRFSGLQFPNYSSELNVNALELDDSALYLCASSLGQGAYNEQFFGPGTRLTVL.

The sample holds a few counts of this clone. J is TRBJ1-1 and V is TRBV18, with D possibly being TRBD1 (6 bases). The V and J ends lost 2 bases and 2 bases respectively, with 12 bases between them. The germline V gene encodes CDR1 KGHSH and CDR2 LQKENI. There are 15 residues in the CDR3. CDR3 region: CASSPFPRGNTEAFF. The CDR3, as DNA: TGTGCCAGCTCACCATTCCCCAGGGGAAACACTGAAGCTTTCTTT. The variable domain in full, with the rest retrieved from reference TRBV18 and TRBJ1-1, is NAGVMQNPRHLVRRRGQEARLRCSPMKGHSHVYWYRQLPEEGLKFMVYLQKENIIDESGMPKERFSAEFPKEGPSILRIQQVVRGDSAAYFCASSPFPRGNTEAFFGQGTRLTVV.

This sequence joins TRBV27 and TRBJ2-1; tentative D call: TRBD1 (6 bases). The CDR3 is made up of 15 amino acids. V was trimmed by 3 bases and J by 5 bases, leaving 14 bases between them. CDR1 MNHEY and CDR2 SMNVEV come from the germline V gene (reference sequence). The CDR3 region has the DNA TGTGCCAGCAGTTTTGGCAGGGGACCCCACAATGAGCAGTTCTTC. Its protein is CASSFGRGPHNEQFF.

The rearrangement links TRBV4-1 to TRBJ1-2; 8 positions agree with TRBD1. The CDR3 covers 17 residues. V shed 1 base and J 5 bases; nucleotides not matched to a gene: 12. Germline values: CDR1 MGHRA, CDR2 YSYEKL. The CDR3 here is CASSQATGQAKGYGYTF. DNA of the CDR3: TGCGCCAGCAGCCAAGCAACGGGACAGGCAAAGGGGTATGGCTACACCTTC.

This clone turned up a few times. CDR3 residues: CAWRGKGAGTDTQYF. CDR3 coding DNA: TGTGCCTGGAGGGGGAAGGGGGCGGGCACAGATACGCAGTATTTT. This chain connects TRBV30 to TRBJ2-3; 7 bases match TRBD1. V shed 3 bases, J shed 1 base, and the junction held 7 bases outside the gene matches. Germline V gives CDR1 GTSNPN, CDR2 SVGIG (reference sequence). The CDR3 contains 15 residues.

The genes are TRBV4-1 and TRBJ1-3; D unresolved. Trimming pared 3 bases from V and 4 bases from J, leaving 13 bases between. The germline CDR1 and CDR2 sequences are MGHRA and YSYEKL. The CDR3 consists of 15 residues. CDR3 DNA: TGCGCCAGCAGCCACCTCTCGAGGTACGGAAACACCATATATTTT. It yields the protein CASSHLSRYGNTIYF.

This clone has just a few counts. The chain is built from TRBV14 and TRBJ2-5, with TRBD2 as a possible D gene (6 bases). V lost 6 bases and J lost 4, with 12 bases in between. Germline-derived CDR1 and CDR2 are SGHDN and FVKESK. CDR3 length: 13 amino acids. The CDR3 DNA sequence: TGTGCCAGCAGGCCCGGAGCGGGAGAGACCCAGTACTTC. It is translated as CASRPGAGETQYF.

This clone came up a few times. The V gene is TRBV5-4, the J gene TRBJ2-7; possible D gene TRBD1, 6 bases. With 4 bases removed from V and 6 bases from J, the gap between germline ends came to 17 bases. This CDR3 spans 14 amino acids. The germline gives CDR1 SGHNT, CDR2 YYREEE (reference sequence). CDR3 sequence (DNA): TGTGCCAGCAGCCAGCGTGCGTCAGGGGTCGAGCAGTACTTC. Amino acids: CASSQRASGVEQYF.

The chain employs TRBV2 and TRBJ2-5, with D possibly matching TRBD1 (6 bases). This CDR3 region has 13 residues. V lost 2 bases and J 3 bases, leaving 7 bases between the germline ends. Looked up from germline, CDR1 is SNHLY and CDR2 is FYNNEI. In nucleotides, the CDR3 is TGTGCCAGCAGTGAACGGACAGAAGAGACCCAGTACTTC. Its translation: CASSERTEETQYF.

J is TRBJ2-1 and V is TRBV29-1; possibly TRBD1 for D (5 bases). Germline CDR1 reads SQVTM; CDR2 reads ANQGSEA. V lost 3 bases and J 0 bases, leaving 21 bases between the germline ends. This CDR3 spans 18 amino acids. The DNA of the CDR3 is TGCAGCGTTGAGGTACAAGGGGTAGCCTTGTTCTCCTACAATGAGCAGTTCTTC. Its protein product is CSVEVQGVALFSYNEQFF.

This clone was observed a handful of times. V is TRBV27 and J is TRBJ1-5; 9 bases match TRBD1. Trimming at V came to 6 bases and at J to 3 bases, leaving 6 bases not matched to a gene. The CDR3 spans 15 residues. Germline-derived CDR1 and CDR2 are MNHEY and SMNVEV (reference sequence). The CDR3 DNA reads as TGTGCCAGCAGACCGGGACAGGGACCCAATCAGCCCCAGCATTTT. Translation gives CASRPGQGPNQPQHF.

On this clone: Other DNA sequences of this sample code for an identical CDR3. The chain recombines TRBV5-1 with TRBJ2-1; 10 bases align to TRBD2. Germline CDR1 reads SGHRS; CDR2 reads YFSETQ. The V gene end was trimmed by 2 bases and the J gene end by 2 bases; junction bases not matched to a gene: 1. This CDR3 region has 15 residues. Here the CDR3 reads CASSLTSGTYNEQFF. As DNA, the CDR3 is TGCGCCAGCAGCTTAACTAGCGGGACCTACAATGAGCAGTTCTTC. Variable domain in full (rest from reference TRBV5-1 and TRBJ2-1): KAGVTQTPRYLIKTRGQQVTLSCSPISGHRSVSWYQQTPGQGLQFLFEYFSETQRNKGNFPGRFSGRQFSNSRSEMNVSTLELGDSALYLCASSLTSGTYNEQFFGPGTRLTVL.

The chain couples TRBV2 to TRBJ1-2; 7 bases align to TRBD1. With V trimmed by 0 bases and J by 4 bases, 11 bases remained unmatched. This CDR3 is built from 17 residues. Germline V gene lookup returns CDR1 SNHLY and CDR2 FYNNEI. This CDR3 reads CASSEASLRGTAYGYTF. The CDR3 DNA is TGTGCCAGCAGTGAAGCGTCCCTCCGGGGGACAGCCTATGGCTACACCTTC.

DNA of the CDR3: TGTGCCAGCAGCTTTCAGGACAGGGGAGAGACCCAGTACTTC. It codes for CASSFQDRGETQYF. The chain carries TRBV11-2 and TRBJ2-5; 9 bases match TRBD1. The germline gives CDR1 SGHAT, CDR2 FQNNGV. This CDR3 is built from 14 residues. Trimming took 3 bases from V and 4 from J; bases not matched to a gene: 3. Full variable domain (rest looked up from reference TRBV11-2 and TRBJ2-5): EAGVAQSPRYKIIEKRQSVAFWCNPISGHATLYWYQQILGQGPKLLIQFQNNGVVDDSQLPKDRFSAERLKGVDSTLKIQPAKLEDSAVYLCASSFQDRGETQYFGPGTRLLVL.

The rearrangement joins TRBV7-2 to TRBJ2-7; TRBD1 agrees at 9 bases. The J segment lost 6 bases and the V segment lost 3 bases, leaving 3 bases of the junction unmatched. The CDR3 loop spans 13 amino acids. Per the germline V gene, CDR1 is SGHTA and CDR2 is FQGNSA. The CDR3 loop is CASSLDRGGEQYF. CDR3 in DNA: TGTGCCAGCAGCTTGGACAGGGGTGGCGAGCAGTACTTC.

The CDR3 sequence is CAITAGGADTQYF. Here the CDR3 DNA reads TGTGCCATCACAGCGGGAGGAGCAGATACGCAGTATTTT. The chain joins TRBV10-3 to TRBJ2-3, with 9 bases aligning to TRBD2. The V gene's germline CDR1 is ENHRY and CDR2 SYGVKD. Losses at the gene ends were 7 bases for V and 4 bases for J; bases not matched to a gene: 3. This CDR3 is 13 amino acids long.

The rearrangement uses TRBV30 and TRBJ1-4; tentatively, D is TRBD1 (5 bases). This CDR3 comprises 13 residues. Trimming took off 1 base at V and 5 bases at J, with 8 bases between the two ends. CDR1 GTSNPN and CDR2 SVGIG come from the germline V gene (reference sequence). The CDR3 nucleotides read TGTGCCTGGAGTGGAAGGGGAAATGAAAAACTGTTTTTT. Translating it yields CAWSGRGNEKLFF.